The entry below gives a single T cell receptor (beta chain) sequence along with its context. The entry originates in a study of cytomegalovirus exposure and HLA in healthy donors. Researchers ran the PCR with 60 Vbeta and 13 Jbeta primers. The data were produced by immunoSEQ multiplex PCR, yet TCRdb's version contains in-frame clones alone and is incomplete. The repertoire has over 150,000 clones, 70% to 80% of them found once; the top ten carry around 4.1%. The CDR3 covers 15 residues. The germline gives CDR1 PRHDT, CDR2 FYEKMQ (reference sequence). Trimming pared 5 bases from V and 1 base from J, leaving 15 bases between.

V gene TRBV13 combines with J gene TRBJ2-7; the D gene is possibly TRBD2 (7 bases). Sequenced: PBMCs. The receptor's source is a woman aged 40-49 years in good health and CMV-seronegative. The chain's CDR3 is CASSKGGAGSYEQYF. The CDR3 coding sequence is TGTGCCAGCAGCAAAGGGGGGGCTGGGTCCTACGAGCAGTACTTC.